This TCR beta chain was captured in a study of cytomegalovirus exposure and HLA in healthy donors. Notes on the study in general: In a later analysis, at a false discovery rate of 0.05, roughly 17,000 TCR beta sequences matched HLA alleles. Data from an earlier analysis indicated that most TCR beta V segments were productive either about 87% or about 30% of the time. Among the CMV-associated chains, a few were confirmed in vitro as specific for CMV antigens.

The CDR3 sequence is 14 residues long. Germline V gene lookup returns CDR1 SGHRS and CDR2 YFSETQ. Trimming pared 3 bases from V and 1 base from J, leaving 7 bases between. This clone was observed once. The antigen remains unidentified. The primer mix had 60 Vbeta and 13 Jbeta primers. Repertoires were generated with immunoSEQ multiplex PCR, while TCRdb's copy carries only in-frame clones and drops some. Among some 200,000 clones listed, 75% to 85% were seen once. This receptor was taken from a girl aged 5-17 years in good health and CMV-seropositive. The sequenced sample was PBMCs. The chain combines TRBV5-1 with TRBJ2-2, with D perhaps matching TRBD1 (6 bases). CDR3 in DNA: TGCGCCAGCAGCTCGACAGGGAACACCGGGGAGCTGTTTTTT. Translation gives CASSSTGNTGELFF.